Listed here are 16 T cell receptor beta chains from one sample, sequenced in a study of cytomegalovirus exposure and HLA in healthy donors. Data came from immunoSEQ multiplex PCR; TCRdb stores just in-frame clones and leaves some out. The sample contains under 200,000 clones, around 92% of which appear only once. The sequenced sample consisted of PBMCs. Every receptor here comes from a woman between 18 and 30 years old in good health and CMV-seropositive.

This clone was seen only a few times. The chain couples TRBV5-6 to TRBJ2-5, with D tentatively TRBD2 (6 bases). Trimming left V 0 bases short and J 3 bases short, with 9 bases between. Germline CDR1 is SGHDT and CDR2 is YYEEEE. The CDR3 is 14 residues long. The CDR3 is CASSLGGGEETQYF. As DNA, the CDR3 is TGTGCCAGCAGCTTGGGAGGAGGGGAAGAGACCCAGTACTTC.

The V and J genes are TRBV14 and TRBJ1-1, with 7 bases aligning to TRBD1. The CDR3 consists of 13 residues. From germline, CDR1 is SGHDN and CDR2 FVKESK. V was clipped by 1 base and J by 11 bases; unmatched bases: 7. The CDR3 DNA follows: TGTGCCAGCAGCCAAGGCTTAGGACAGGTTGCTTTCTTT. Residues: CASSQGLGQVAFF. The full variable domain, with the rest looked up from reference TRBV14 and TRBJ1-1, is EAGVTQFPSHSVIEKGQTVTLRCDPISGHDNLYWYRRVMGKEIKFLLHFVKESKQDESGMPNNRFLAERTGGTYSTLKVQPAELEDSGVYFCASSQGLGQVAFFGQGTRLTVV.

This clone has just one count. This chain joins TRBV4-3 and TRBJ1-5; no clear D. This CDR3 region has 15 residues. V was clipped by 0 bases and J by 7 bases, with 13 bases between them. Germline-derived CDR1 and CDR2 are LGHNA and YSLEER. CDR3 sequence: CASSQDIQLGQPQHF. The CDR3 DNA reads as TGCGCCAGCAGCCAAGATATACAGCTCGGACAGCCCCAGCATTTT.

Comment on this clone: At one of its ends the junction is not consistent with the germline gene, which may arise from a read error. The V and J genes are TRBV5-1 and TRBJ2-1; 10 nucleotides line up with TRBD2. In germline, CDR1 is SGHRS, CDR2 YFSETQ. This CDR3 region has 13 residues. The CDR3, as DNA: TGCGCCAGCAGCTTAGCGGGAGGGCCATCGGAGCTCTTC. The encoded protein is CASSLAGGPSELF.

The CDR3 loop is CASRSGGTGGYEQYF. CDR3 bases: TGCGCCAGCAGATCAGGGGGGACAGGAGGGTACGAGCAGTACTTC. The chain employs TRBV5-1 and TRBJ2-7, with 8 nucleotides matching TRBD1. This CDR3 has 15 amino acids. Losses at the gene ends were 5 bases for V and 4 bases for J; bases not matched to a gene: 11. The germline V gene encodes CDR1 SGHRS and CDR2 YFSETQ.

This chain uses TRBV5-4 with TRBJ2-3, with TRBD2 identical over 10 bases. Germline V gene sequence: CDR1 SGHNT, CDR2 YYREEE (reference sequence). V dropped 4 bases and J dropped 0; count of bases not matched to a gene: 5. The CDR3 is made up of 16 amino acids. The CDR3 DNA follows: TGTGCCAGCAGCCCTAGTAGCGGGAGGAGCACAGATACGCAGTATTTT. Amino acid sequence: CASSPSSGRSTDTQYF.

V and J are TRBV30 and TRBJ1-1, with D perhaps TRBD1 (5 bases). V lost 1 base to trimming and J lost 1 base, with 13 bases between them. Per germline, CDR1 GTSNPN and CDR2 SVGIG (reference sequence). The CDR3 is 15 amino acids. The CDR3 sequence is CAWSDQGKKNTEAFF. In DNA form, the CDR3 reads TGTGCCTGGAGTGACCAGGGTAAGAAGAACACTGAAGCTTTCTTT. Complete variable domain (other parts from reference TRBV30 and TRBJ1-1): SQTIHQWPATLVQPVGSPLSLECTVEGTSNPNLYWYRQAAGRGLQLLFYSVGIGQISSEVPQNLSASRPQDRQFILSSKKLLLSDSGFYLCAWSDQGKKNTEAFFGQGTRLTVV.

The V gene is TRBV7-6, the J gene TRBJ2-7; possible D gene TRBD1, 5 bases. From germline, CDR1 is SGHVS and CDR2 FNYEAQ. V lost 0 bases and J 6 bases, leaving 6 bases between the germline ends. CDR3 length equals 12 residues. The CDR3, as DNA: TGTGCCAGCAGCTTAGCAGGGGTCGAGCAGTACTTC. Protein: CASSLAGVEQYF.

The chain recombines TRBV5-1 with TRBJ2-7, with D possibly TRBD2 on 7 matching bases. This CDR3 is built from 15 residues. V lost 6 bases, J lost 2 bases, and 18 bases lay in between. Germline CDR1 is SGHRS and CDR2 is YFSETQ. This CDR3 is CASTQGGGMAYEQYF. The CDR3 DNA follows: TGCGCCAGCACCCAAGGGGGGGGGATGGCCTACGAGCAGTACTTC.

This chain links TRBV5-8 with TRBJ2-7; maybe TRBD1 (6 bases). Germline V gives CDR1 SGHTS, CDR2 YDEGEE. The CDR3 extends over 12 amino acids. Trimming stripped 2 bases from V and 9 bases from J, with 12 bases between. CDR3 amino acids: CASSFRGEGQYF. CDR3 sequence (DNA): TGTGCCAGCAGCTTCAGGGGCGAAGGGCAGTACTTC.

This clone was seen a handful of times. This chain uses TRBV7-9 with TRBJ1-2, with TRBD1 identical over 7 bases. CDR3 size: 13 residues. Germline V gene lookup returns CDR1 SEHNR and CDR2 FQNEAQ (reference sequence). J was trimmed by 5 bases and V by 8 bases; bases with no gene match: 8. The CDR3 coding sequence is TGTGCCAGCGGACTGGGACAGTTGTATGGCTACACCTTC. Translated: CASGLGQLYGYTF.

This rearrangement joins TRBV18 to TRBJ2-1; 8 nucleotides align to TRBD2. The germline gives CDR1 KGHSH, CDR2 LQKENI. The ends lost 0 bases at V and 8 bases at J; junction bases unmatched: 6. CDR3 length equals 15 residues. This CDR3 is CASSPPGTSIHEQFF. The DNA of the CDR3 is TGTGCCAGCTCACCACCCGGGACTAGTATCCATGAGCAGTTCTTC.

J is TRBJ2-2 and V is TRBV27, with TRBD2 matching over 8 bases. CDR1 MNHEY and CDR2 SMNVEV come from the germline V gene (reference sequence). CDR3 length equals 18 residues. The V gene end was trimmed by 4 bases and the J gene end by 0 bases; junction bases not matched to a gene: 10. The CDR3 coding sequence is TGTGCCAGCAGTTCCCCCGGTGGCGGGAGGTCGAACACCGGGGAGCTGTTTTTT. Its translation: CASSSPGGGRSNTGELFF.

This sequence joins TRBV30 and TRBJ2-7, with D possibly being TRBD1 (6 bases). Germline V lookup: CDR1 GTSNPN, CDR2 SVGIG (reference sequence). V dropped 5 bases and J dropped 4 bases, with 15 bases sitting between them. The CDR3 has 13 amino acids. The CDR3 sequence is CAWQGQMLYEQYF. For the CDR3, the DNA is TGTGCCTGGCAGGGACAAATGTTATACGAGCAGTACTTC.

The V call is TRBV5-1, the J call TRBJ1-1, with D possibly being TRBD1 (5 bases). V lost 4 bases and J 1 base, leaving 8 bases between the germline ends. Germline V gives CDR1 SGHRS, CDR2 YFSETQ. The CDR3 consists of 13 residues. The CDR3 sequence: CASSPTANTEAFF. DNA of the CDR3: TGCGCCAGCAGCCCGACAGCGAACACTGAAGCTTTCTTT.

The rearrangement joins TRBV4-1 to TRBJ2-1; 7 positions match TRBD2. Germline V lookup: CDR1 MGHRA, CDR2 YSYEKL. With 1 base clipped from V and 9 bases from J, the junction kept 9 bases outside the gene matches. The CDR3 has 15 residues. DNA for the CDR3: TGCGCCAGCAGCCAAGTAACGGGAGGCATCGGTGAGCAGTTCTTC. Protein product: CASSQVTGGIGEQFF.